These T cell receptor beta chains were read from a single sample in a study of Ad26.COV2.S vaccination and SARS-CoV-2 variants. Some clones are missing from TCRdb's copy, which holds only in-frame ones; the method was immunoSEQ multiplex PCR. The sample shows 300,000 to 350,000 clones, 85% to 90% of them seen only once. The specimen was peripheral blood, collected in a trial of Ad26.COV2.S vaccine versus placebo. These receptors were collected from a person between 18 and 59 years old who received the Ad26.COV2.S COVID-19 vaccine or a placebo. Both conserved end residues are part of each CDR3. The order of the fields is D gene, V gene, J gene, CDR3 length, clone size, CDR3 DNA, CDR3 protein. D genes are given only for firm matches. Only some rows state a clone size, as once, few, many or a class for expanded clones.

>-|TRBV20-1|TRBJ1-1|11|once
TGCAGCGCCGGGCCTTTATTAGAAGCTTTCTTT
CSAGPLLEAFF
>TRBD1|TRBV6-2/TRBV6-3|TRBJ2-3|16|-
TGTGCCAGCAGTTACCGGGACAGGGCATATTCAGATACGCAGTATTTT
CASSYRDRAYSDTQYF
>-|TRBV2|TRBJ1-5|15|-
TGTGCCAGCAGTGAACAGGGCCCCTTCAATCAGCCCCAGCATTTT
CASSEQGPFNQPQHF
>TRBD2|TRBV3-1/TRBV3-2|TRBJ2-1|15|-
TGTGCCAGCAGTTTCGGACTAGCGGGAGTAAATGAGCAGTTCTTC
CASSFGLAGVNEQFF
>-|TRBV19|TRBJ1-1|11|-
TGTGCCAGTAGTCTAGGCACTGAAGCTTTCTTT
CASSLGTEAFF
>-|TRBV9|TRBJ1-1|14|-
TGTGCCAGCAGCGCTTGGGAGGTGAACACTGAAGCTTTCTTT
CASSAWEVNTEAFF
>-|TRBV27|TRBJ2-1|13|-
TGTGCCAGCAGTTTTGGCCCCGGCGGAGAGCAGTTCTTC
CASSFGPGGEQFF
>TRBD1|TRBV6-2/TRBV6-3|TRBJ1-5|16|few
TGTGCCAGCAGTTACGGGACAGGGCGGAGGAATCAGCCCCAGCATTTT
CASSYGTGRRNQPQHF
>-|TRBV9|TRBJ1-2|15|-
TGTGCCAGCAGCGCGGGGGCAGGGGTGATGCATGGCTACACCTTC
CASSAGAGVMHGYTF
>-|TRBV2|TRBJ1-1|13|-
TGTGCCAGCAGTGATCAGGGAACCACTGAAGCTTTCTTT
CASSDQGTTEAFF
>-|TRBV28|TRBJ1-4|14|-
TGTGCCAGCAGCATCCGGGATTTGAATGAAAAACTGTTTTTT
CASSIRDLNEKLFF
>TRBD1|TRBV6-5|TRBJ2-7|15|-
TGTGCCAGCAGTTACAAGACAGGGGGCTACAACGAGCAGTACTTC
CASSYKTGGYNEQYF
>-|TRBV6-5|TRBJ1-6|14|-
TGTGCCAGCAGTTTGGGAATTGGTAATTCACCCCTCCACTTT
CASSLGIGNSPLHF
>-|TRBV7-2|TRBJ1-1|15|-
TGTGCCAGCAGTATAGGGTGGGGGCGGAACACTGAAGCTTTCTTT
CASSIGWGRNTEAFF
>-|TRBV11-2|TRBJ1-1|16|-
TGTGCCAGCAGCCCCCGTCTTGGGCGGGGGAACACTGAAGCTTTCTTT
CASSPRLGRGNTEAFF
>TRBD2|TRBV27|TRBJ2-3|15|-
TGTGCCAGCATGCAGGACGGGGGGTTTGCAGATACGCAGTATTTT
CASMQDGGFADTQYF
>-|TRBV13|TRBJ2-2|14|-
TGTGCCAGCAGCTTAGAGGGTGTCACCGGGGAGCTGTTTTTT
CASSLEGVTGELFF
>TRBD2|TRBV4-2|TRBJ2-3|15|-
TGTGCCAGCAGCCACCGGGGACTACCCACAGATACGCAGTATTTT
CASSHRGLPTDTQYF
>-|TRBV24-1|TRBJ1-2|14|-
TGTGCCACCTCAGGTCCAGGTATGAACTATGGCTACACCTTC
CATSGPGMNYGYTF
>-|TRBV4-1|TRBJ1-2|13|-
TGCGCCAGCAGCCAAGGGCAGGGAGGGGGCTACACCTTC
CASSQGQGGGYTF
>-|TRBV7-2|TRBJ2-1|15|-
TGTGCCAGCAGCTTAGTTGGCGGTACCTACAATGAGCAGTTCTTC
CASSLVGGTYNEQFF
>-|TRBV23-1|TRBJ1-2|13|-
TGCGCCAGCAGTCAATTCGGGAGGGAGCGCTACACCTTC
CASSQFGRERYTF
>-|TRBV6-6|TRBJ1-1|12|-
TGTGCCAGCAGTTACGGGGGCACTGAAGCTTTCTTT
CASSYGGTEAFF
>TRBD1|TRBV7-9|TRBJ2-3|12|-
TGTGCCAGCAGGGACAGGTCAGATACGCAGTATTTT
CASRDRSDTQYF
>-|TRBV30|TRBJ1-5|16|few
TGTGCCTGGAGTGATAGAGCCGACTATAGCAATCAGCCCCAGCATTTT
CAWSDRADYSNQPQHF
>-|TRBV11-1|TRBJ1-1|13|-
TGTGCCAGCAGCTTAGACAGAAGCACTGAAGCTTTCTTT
CASSLDRSTEAFF
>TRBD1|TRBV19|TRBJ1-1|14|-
TGTGCCAGTAGTCCAGACAGGGGGAACACTGAAGCTTTCTTT
CASSPDRGNTEAFF
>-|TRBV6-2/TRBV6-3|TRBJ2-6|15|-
TGTGCCAGCAGTTTTGGGGATTCTGGGGCCAACGTCCTGACTTTC
CASSFGDSGANVLTF
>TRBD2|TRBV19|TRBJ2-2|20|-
TGTGCCAGTAGTGGAGCCGGGACTAGCGGGAGCGGATGGAACACCGGGGAGCTGTTTTTT
CASSGAGTSGSGWNTGELFF
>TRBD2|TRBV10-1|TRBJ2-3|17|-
TGCGCCAGCAGTGAGTTCACGACTAGCGGGGGGGCAGATACGCAGTATTTT
CASSEFTTSGGADTQYF
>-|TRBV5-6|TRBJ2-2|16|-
TGTGCCAGCAGCTTGACCAAACAGTCATACACCGGGGAGCTGTTTTTT
CASSLTKQSYTGELFF
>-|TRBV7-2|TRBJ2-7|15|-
TGTGCCAGCAGCCCCCAAGGCATATTTGGCTACGAGCAGTACTTC
CASSPQGIFGYEQYF
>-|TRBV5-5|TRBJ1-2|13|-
TGTGCCAGCAGCCCGCCGGGGCCGGATGGCTACACCTTC
CASSPPGPDGYTF
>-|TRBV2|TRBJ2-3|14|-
TGTGCCAGCCCCCCAGCGGCGAGCACAGATACGCAGTATTTT
CASPPAASTDTQYF
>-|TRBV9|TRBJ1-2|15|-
TGTGCCAGCAGCGTAGTAGCCGGTGGGCTTTCTGGCTACACCTTC
CASSVVAGGLSGYTF
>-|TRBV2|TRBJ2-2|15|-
TGTGCCAGCAGGAGGGAGGACATGAACACCGGGGAGCTGTTTTTT
CASRREDMNTGELFF
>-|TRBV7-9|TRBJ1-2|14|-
TGTGCCAGCAGCCTAGTGGGCCGGGACACAAGCTACACCTTC
CASSLVGRDTSYTF
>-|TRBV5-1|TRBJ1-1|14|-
TGCGCCAGCAGCTGGAACAGGGAGAACACTGAAGCTTTCTTT
CASSWNRENTEAFF
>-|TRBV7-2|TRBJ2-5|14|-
TGTGCCAGCAGCCGCCACAGGGAAGAAGAGACCCAGTACTTC
CASSRHREEETQYF
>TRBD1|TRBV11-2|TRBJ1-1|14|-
TGTGCCAGCAGCAAACAGGGGAGTAACACTGAAGCTTTCTTT
CASSKQGSNTEAFF
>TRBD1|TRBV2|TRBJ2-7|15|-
TGTGCCAGCAGTGATTATGGGGACAGGACCTACGAGCAGTACTTC
CASSDYGDRTYEQYF
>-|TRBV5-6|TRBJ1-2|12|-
TGTGCCAGCAGTCGCAGGGACTATGGCTACACCTTC
CASSRRDYGYTF
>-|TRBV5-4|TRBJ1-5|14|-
TGTGCCAGCAGCTTGGGGGGGAACAATCAGCCCCAGCATTTT
CASSLGGNNQPQHF
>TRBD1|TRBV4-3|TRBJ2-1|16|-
TGCGCCAGCAGCCAGGGTGACAGGGATCCCTACAATGAGCAGTTCTTC
CASSQGDRDPYNEQFF
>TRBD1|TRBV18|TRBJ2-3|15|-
TGTGCCAGCTCACCAGGGACAGGGGGTTCAGATACGCAGTATTTT
CASSPGTGGSDTQYF
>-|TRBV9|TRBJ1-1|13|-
TGTGCCAGCAGCGTCTACCTAAACACTGAAGCTTTCTTT
CASSVYLNTEAFF
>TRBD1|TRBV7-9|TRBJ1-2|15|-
TGTGCCAGCAGCTTACCGGACAGGGGAATCCATGGCTACACCTTC
CASSLPDRGIHGYTF
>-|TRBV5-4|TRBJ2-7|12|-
TGTGCCAGCAGCTTGGGGGGGGTCGAGCAGTACTTC
CASSLGGVEQYF
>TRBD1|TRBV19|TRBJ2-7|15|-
TGTGCCAGTAGTATCTCGGGACAGGGGGCCTACGAGCAGTACTTC
CASSISGQGAYEQYF
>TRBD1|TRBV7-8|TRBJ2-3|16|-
TGTGCCAGCAGCCAGGACAGGGCGTTTAACGCAGATACGCAGTATTTT
CASSQDRAFNADTQYF
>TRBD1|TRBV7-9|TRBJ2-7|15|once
TGTGCCAGCAGCTTTGTGCCCAGGGGGCCCCACGAGCAGTACTTC
CASSFVPRGPHEQYF
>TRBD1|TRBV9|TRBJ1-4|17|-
TGTGCCAGCAGCCCGTCCCGGGACAGGGTCGGAGGTGAAAAACTGTTTTTT
CASSPSRDRVGGEKLFF
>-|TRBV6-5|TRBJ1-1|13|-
TGTGCCAGCAGTTACCTCGACACCACTGAAGCTTTCTTT
CASSYLDTTEAFF
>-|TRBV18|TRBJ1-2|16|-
TGTGCCAGCTCACCAGAGAGTGCGGGGTACGTCTATGGCTACACCTTC
CASSPESAGYVYGYTF
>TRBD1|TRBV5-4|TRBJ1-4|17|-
TGTGCCAGCAGCCTTACAGGGGAAGGGCCTAGGAATGAAAAACTGTTTTTT
CASSLTGEGPRNEKLFF